This TCR beta chain was profiled in a study of cytomegalovirus exposure and HLA in healthy donors. V lost 1 base, J lost 7 bases, and 16 bases stayed unmatched. Germline loops: CDR1 SGHDN, CDR2 FVKESK. The CDR3 spans 18 residues. This clone was picked up one time. The PCR employed 60 Vbeta primers together with 13 Jbeta primers. TCRdb's table, derived via immunoSEQ multiplex PCR, lists solely in-frame clones and lacks some. This table has approximately 210,000 clones, approximately 86% appearing once. The chain couples TRBV14 to TRBJ2-1; 7 bases map to TRBD2. The clonotype comes from a woman between 18 and 30 years old in good health and CMV-seronegative. The sample consisted of PBMCs. The DNA for the CDR3 is TGTGCCAGCAGCCAAGGTGTCGGCGGGAGTACTTTCTTGAATGAGCAGTTCTTC. The encoded protein is CASSQGVGGSTFLNEQFF.